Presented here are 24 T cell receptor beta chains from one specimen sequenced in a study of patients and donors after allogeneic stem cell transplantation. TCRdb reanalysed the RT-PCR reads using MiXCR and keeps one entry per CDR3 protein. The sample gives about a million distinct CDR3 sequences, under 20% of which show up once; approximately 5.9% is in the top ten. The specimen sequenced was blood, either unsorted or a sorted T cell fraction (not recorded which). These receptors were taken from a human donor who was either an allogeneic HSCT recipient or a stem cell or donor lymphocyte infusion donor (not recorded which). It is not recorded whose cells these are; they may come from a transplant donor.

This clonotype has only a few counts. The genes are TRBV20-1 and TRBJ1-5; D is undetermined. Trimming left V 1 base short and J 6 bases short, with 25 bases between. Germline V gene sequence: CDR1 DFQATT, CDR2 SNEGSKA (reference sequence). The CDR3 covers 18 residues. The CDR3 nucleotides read TGCAGTGCTAGAGCTCCAATAACGACTGCCACTCGAGGTCAGCCCCAGCATTTT. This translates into CSARAPITTATRGQPQHF.

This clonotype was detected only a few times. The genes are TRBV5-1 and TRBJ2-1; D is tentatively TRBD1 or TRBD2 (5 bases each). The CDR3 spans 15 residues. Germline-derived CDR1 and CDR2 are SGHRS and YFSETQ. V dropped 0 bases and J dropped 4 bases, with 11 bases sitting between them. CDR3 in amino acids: CASSLAGPEYNEQFF. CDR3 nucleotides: TGCGCCAGCAGCTTGGCGGGACCAGAATACAATGAGCAGTTCTTC. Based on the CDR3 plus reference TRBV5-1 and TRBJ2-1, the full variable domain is KAGVTQTPRYLIKTRGQQVTLSCSPISGHRSVSWYQQTPGQGLQFLFEYFSETQRNKGNFPGRFSGRQFSNSRSEMNVSTLELGDSALYLCASSLAGPEYNEQFFGPGTRLTVL.

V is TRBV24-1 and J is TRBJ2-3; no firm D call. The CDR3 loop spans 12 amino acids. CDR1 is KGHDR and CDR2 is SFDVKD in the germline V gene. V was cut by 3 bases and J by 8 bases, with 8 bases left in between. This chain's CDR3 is CATSDRAGTQYF. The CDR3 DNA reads TGTGCCACCAGTGATCGTGCCGGTACGCAGTATTTT.

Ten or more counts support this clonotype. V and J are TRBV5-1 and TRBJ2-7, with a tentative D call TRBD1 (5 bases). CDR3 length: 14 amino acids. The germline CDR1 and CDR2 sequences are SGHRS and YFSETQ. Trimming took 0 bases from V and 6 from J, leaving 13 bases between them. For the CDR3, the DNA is TGCGCCAGCAGCTTGGTTCCTGGGGCCTCCGAGCAGTACTTC. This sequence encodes CASSLVPGASEQYF. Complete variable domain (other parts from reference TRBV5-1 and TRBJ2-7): KAGVTQTPRYLIKTRGQQVTLSCSPISGHRSVSWYQQTPGQGLQFLFEYFSETQRNKGNFPGRFSGRQFSNSRSEMNVSTLELGDSALYLCASSLVPGASEQYFGPGTRLTVT.

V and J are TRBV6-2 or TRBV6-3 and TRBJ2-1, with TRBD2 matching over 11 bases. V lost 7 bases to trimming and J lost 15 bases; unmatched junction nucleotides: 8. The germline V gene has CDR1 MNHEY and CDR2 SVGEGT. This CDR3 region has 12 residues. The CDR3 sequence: CASNALAGVVFF. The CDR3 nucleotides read TGTGCCAGCAACGCACTAGCGGGGGTCGTGTTCTTC.

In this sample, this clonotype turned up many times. CDR3 residues: CASYPIARGSSSYEQYF. CDR3 DNA sequence: TGTGCCAGCTACCCGATCGCAAGGGGGTCTAGCTCCTACGAGCAGTACTTC. The rearrangement links TRBV12-3 or TRBV12-4 to TRBJ2-7; weak D call: TRBD1 (6 bases). This CDR3 is 17 amino acids long. The V end lost 8 bases, the J end lost 0 bases, and 23 bases lay between the germline ends.

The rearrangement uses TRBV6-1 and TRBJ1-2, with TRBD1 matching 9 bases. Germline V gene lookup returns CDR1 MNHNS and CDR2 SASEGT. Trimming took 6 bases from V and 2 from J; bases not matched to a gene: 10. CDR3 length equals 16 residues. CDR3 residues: CASSPGTGKVNYGYTF. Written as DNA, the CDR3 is TGTGCCAGCAGCCCCGGGACAGGGAAGGTAAACTATGGCTACACCTTC.

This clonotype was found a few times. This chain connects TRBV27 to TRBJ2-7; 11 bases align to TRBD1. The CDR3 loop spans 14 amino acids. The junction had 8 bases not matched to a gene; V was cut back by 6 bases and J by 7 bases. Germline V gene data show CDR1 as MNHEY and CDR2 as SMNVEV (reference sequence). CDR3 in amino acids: CASSRGQGAWEQYF. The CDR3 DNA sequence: TGTGCCAGCAGCCGTGGACAGGGGGCTTGGGAGCAGTACTTC.

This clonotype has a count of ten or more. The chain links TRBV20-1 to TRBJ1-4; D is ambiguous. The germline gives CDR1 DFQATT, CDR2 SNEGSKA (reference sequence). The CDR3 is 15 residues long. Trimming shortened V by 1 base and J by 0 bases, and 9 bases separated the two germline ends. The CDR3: CSARADVTTNEKLFF. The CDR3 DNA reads TGCAGTGCTAGAGCCGACGTTACAACTAATGAAAAACTGTTTTTT.

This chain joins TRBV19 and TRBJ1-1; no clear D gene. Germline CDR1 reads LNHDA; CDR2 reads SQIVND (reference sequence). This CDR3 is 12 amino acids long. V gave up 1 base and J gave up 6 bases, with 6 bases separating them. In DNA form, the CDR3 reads TGTGCCAGTAGTATAGTAGCGGCTGAAGCTTTCTTT. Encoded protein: CASSIVAAEAFF.

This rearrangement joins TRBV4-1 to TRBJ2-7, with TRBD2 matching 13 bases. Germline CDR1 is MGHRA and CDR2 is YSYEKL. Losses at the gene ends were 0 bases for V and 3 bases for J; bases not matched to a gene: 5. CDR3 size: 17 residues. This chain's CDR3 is CASSQEGRTSGSYEQYF. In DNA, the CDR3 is TGCGCCAGCAGCCAAGAGGGAAGGACTAGCGGGAGCTACGAGCAGTACTTC.

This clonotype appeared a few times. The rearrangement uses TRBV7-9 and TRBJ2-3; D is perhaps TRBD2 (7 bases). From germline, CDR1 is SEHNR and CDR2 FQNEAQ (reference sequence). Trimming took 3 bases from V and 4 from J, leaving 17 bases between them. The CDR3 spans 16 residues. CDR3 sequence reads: CASSFKGGPVADTQYF. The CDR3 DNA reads TGTGCCAGCAGCTTCAAGGGGGGGCCTGTCGCAGATACGCAGTATTTT.

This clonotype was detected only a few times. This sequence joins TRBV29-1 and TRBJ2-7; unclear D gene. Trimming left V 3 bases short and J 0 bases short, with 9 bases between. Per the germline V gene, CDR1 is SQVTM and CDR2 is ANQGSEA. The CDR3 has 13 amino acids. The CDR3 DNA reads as TGCAGCGTTGACACCGAAAACTCCTACGAGCAGTACTTC. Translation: CSVDTENSYEQYF.

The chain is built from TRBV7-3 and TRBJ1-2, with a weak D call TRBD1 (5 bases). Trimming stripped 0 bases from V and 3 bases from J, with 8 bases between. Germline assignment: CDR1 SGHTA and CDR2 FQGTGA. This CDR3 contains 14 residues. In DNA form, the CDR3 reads TGTGCCAGCAGCTTAACAGGGGAGGACTATGGCTACACCTTC. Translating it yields CASSLTGEDYGYTF.

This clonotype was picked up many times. CDR3 sequence: CASSLVGDRDSPLHF. The DNA for the CDR3 is TGCGCCAGCAGCTTGGTGGGCGACAGGGACTCACCCCTCCACTTT. The genes are TRBV5-1 and TRBJ1-6; 7 bases agree with TRBD1. The CDR3 covers 15 residues. The germline V gene has CDR1 SGHRS and CDR2 YFSETQ. Unmatched junction bases numbered 7, after V lost 0 bases and J lost 10 bases.

The CDR3 region has the DNA TGTGCCAGCAGCCCGTGGACTAGCGCCGAGCAGTACTTC. As protein: CASSPWTSAEQYF. The chain joins TRBV13 to TRBJ2-7; 9 bases align to TRBD2. Germline V gives CDR1 PRHDT, CDR2 FYEKMQ (reference sequence). There are 13 residues in the CDR3. With 5 bases clipped from V and 6 bases from J, the junction kept 5 bases outside the gene matches.

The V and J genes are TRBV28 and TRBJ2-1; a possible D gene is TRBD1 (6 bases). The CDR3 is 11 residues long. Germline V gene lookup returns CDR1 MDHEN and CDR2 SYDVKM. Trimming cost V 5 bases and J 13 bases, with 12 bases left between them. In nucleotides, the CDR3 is TGTGCCAGCAGTCCTAGACAGGCTCAGTTCTTC. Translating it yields CASSPRQAQFF.

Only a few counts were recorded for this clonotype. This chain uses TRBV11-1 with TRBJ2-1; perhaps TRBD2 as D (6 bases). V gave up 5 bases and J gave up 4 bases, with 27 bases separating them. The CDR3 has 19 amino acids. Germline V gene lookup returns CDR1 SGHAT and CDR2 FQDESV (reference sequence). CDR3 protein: CASSDNGGIDSQLYNEQFF. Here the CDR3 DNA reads TGTGCCAGCAGCGATAATGGGGGGATAGACAGTCAACTTTACAATGAGCAGTTCTTC. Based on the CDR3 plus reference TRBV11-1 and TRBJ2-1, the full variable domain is EAEVAQSPRYKITEKSQAVAFWCDPISGHATLYWYRQILGQGPELLVQFQDESVVDDSQLPKDRFSAERLKGVDSTLKIQPAELGDSAMYLCASSDNGGIDSQLYNEQFFGPGTRLTVL.

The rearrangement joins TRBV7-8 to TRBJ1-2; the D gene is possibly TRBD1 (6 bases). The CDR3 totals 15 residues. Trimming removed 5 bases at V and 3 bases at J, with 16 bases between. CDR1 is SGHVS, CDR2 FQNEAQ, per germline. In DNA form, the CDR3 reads TGTGCCAGCAGCCCCAGGGGTCGGGACGACTATGGCTACACCTTC. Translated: CASSPRGRDDYGYTF.

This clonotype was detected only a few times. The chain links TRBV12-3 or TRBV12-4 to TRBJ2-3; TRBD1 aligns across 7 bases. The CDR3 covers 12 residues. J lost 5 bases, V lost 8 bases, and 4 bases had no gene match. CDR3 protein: CASSGGLDTQYF. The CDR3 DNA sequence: TGTGCCAGCTCAGGGGGTTTAGATACGCAGTATTTT.

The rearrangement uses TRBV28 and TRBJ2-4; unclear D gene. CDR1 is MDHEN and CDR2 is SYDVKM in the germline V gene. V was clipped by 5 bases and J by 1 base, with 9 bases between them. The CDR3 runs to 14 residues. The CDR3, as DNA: TGTGCCAGCAGTCCCGCCTCGGCCAAAAACATTCAGTACTTC. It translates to CASSPASAKNIQYF.

In DNA form, the CDR3 reads TGTGCCAGTCTTGGAACAAGCTATGGCTACACCTTC. Translating gives CASLGTSYGYTF. The chain carries TRBV3-1 and TRBJ1-2; D not resolved. V lost 9 bases and J lost 4, with 12 bases in between. This CDR3 contains 12 residues. The germline V gene encodes CDR1 LGHDT and CDR2 YNNKEL (reference sequence).

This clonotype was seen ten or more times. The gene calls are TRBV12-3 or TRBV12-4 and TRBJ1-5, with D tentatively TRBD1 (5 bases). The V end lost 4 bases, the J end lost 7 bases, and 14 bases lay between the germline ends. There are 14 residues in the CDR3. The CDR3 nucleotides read TGTGCCAGCAGTTCCTACGTCGGGGGGCAGCCCCAGCATTTT. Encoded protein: CASSSYVGGQPQHF.

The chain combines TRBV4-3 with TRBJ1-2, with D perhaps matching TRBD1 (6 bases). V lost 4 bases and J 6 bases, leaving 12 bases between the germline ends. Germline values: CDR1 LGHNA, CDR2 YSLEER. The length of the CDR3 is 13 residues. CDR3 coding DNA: TGCGCCAGCAGCCCGGGAGGACAGCATGGCTACACCTTC. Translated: CASSPGGQHGYTF.